A selection of T cell receptor beta chains follows, all from one sample in a study of shared clonotypes between healthy human individuals. Generated by immunoSEQ multiplex PCR, the TCRdb table keeps only in-frame clones and is missing some. The sample shows about 530,000 clones, almost 97% of them seen only once. The material sequenced was naive CD4+ T cells sorted from blood. The receptors were gathered from a woman younger than 45 in good health. The CDR3 runs from the conserved cysteine through the conserved F or W. The D gene is left open where the match is weak. Where a row states a size, it is once, few, many or the class of an expanded clone; other rows omit it.

size,V,J,D,CDR3,DNA
-,TRBV28,TRBJ1-5,-,CASRPRGDQAEYSNQPQHF,TGTGCCAGCAGACCTCGAGGGGACCAAGCCGAGTATAGCAATCAGCCCCAGCATTTT
-,TRBV7-3,TRBJ2-6,-,CASSLTPAGANVLTF,TGTGCCAGCAGCTTAACGCCGGCTGGGGCCAACGTCCTGACTTTC
-,TRBV11-2,TRBJ2-3,-,CASSLYGGVGTDTQYF,TGTGCCAGCAGCTTATATGGGGGAGTAGGGACAGATACGCAGTATTTT
-,TRBV6-4,TRBJ2-1,TRBD2,CASSEDLAAHNEQFF,TGTGCCAGCAGTGAAGACCTAGCGGCCCACAATGAGCAGTTCTTC
-,TRBV7-9,TRBJ1-1,-,CASSLRSENTEAFF,TGTGCCAGCAGCTTACGTTCAGAGAACACTGAAGCTTTCTTT
-,TRBV7-2,TRBJ2-7,-,CASSLEAARYEQYF,TGTGCCAGCAGCTTAGAGGCGGCTAGGTACGAGCAGTACTTC
-,TRBV18,TRBJ2-5,TRBD1,CASSPGQYEGGKETQYF,TGTGCCAGCTCACCGGGACAGTATGAGGGTGGGAAAGAGACCCAGTACTTC
-,TRBV6-6,TRBJ1-5,TRBD1,CASSWGTGDQPQHF,TGTGCCAGCAGTTGGGGGACAGGGGATCAGCCCCAGCATTTT
-,TRBV18,TRBJ1-2,-,CASRPSGANYGYTF,TGTGCCAGCCGTCCAAGTGGGGCTAACTATGGCTACACCTTC
-,TRBV28,TRBJ2-7,-,CASKRALEQYF,TGTGCCAGCAAACGAGCTCTAGAGCAGTACTTC
-,TRBV7-9,TRBJ2-7,TRBD1,CASSLRTGPNYEQYF,TGTGCCAGCAGCCTCAGGACAGGACCGAATTACGAGCAGTACTTC
-,TRBV30,TRBJ1-5,-,CAWSVQFLPNQPQHF,TGTGCCTGGAGTGTACAATTTCTTCCGAATCAGCCCCAGCATTTT
-,TRBV30,TRBJ2-1,-,CAWSPSYNEQFF,TGTGCCTGGAGCCCTAGCTACAATGAGCAGTTCTTC
once,TRBV11-2,TRBJ2-7,-,CASSLDRGYEQYF,TGTGCCAGCAGCTTAGATCGGGGATACGAGCAGTACTTC
-,TRBV11-2,TRBJ2-7,TRBD2,CASSLVAGGTYEQYF,TGTGCCAGCAGCTTGGTCGCCGGGGGGACCTACGAGCAGTACTTC
-,TRBV28,TRBJ1-3,-,CASSLGVWGLGNTIYF,TGTGCCAGCAGTTTAGGGGTCTGGGGGCTTGGAAACACCATATATTTT
-,TRBV11-2,TRBJ2-1,-,CASSLEPGPFNEQFF,TGTGCCAGCAGCTTAGAACCGGGACCCTTCAATGAGCAGTTCTTC
-,TRBV18,TRBJ1-4,-,CASSQGFATNEKLFF,TGTGCCAGCTCTCAGGGCTTTGCAACTAATGAAAAACTGTTTTTT
-,TRBV4-2,TRBJ2-3,-,CASSFRAATSTDTQYF,TGTGCCAGCAGCTTCCGAGCGGCAACTAGCACAGATACGCAGTATTTT
-,TRBV11-3,TRBJ1-5,-,CASSLDGGSYQPQHF,TGTGCCAGCAGCTTAGATGGTGGGAGTTATCAGCCCCAGCATTTT
-,TRBV28,TRBJ2-7,-,CASRVSNSYEQYF,TGTGCCAGCAGGGTTTCGAACTCCTACGAGCAGTACTTC
-,TRBV15,TRBJ1-4,-,CATSRGQTPEKLFF,TGTGCCACCAGCAGAGGTCAGACACCGGAAAAACTGTTTTTT
-,TRBV2,TRBJ2-5,-,CASSEEETQYF,TGTGCCAGCAGTGAGGAAGAGACCCAGTACTTC
-,TRBV4-1,TRBJ1-1,-,CASSQDLARSEAFF,TGCGCCAGCAGCCAAGACTTGGCCCGGTCTGAAGCTTTCTTT
-,TRBV6-1,TRBJ2-1,-,CASKRNYNEQFF,TGTGCCAGCAAAAGGAACTACAATGAGCAGTTCTTC